The 18 T cell receptor beta chains given below trace back to one sample, sequenced in a study of graft-versus-host responses after intestinal transplantation. Sequenced by immunoSEQ multiplex PCR; TCRdb stores in-frame clones only, minus some. The sample lists 14,000 to 15,000 clones; just under 95% were seen once. Specimen: PBMCs, collected 9 days after transplant. The receptors shown here come from a human patient who received an intestinal transplant, so some T cells may come from the graft donor.

This clone was found once. The V call is TRBV4-1, the J call TRBJ2-1; tentatively, D is TRBD2 (5 bases). This CDR3 region has 17 residues. CDR1 and CDR2 from the germline V gene are MGHRA and YSYEKL. V lost 0 bases, J lost 0 bases, and 12 bases lay in between. The CDR3 coding sequence is TGCGCCAGCAGCCAAGAATCAGCGGTGGGCTCCTACAATGAGCAGTTCTTC. Its protein product is CASSQESAVGSYNEQFF.

The chain joins TRBV14 to TRBJ2-7; the D gene could be TRBD1 or TRBD2 (5 bases each). Germline CDR1 reads SGHDN; CDR2 reads FVKESK. CDR3 length equals 13 residues. The V end was cut by 4 bases, the J end by 6 bases, with 13 bases between. The CDR3 sequence is CASSLGVGGEQYF. The DNA for the CDR3 is TGTGCCAGCAGCCTGGGGGTGGGTGGCGAGCAGTACTTC.

This clone was detected only once. The chain links TRBV7-8 to TRBJ1-5; 10 positions match TRBD1. Per the germline V gene, CDR1 is SGHVS and CDR2 is FQNEAQ. Losses at the gene ends were 1 base for V and 1 base for J; bases not matched to a gene: 13. CDR3 length: 20 amino acids. The CDR3 DNA is TGTGCCAGCAGCTTAGAGCCGGGACAGGGGCCACAAGAGAGCAATCAGCCCCAGCATTTT. Translation: CASSLEPGQGPQESNQPQHF.

CDR3 bases: TGTGCCACCAGCATAGCGGGAGGGCCAGCAGAGACCCAGTACTTC. This translates into CATSIAGGPAETQYF. The chain carries TRBV15 and TRBJ2-5; TRBD2 matches at 11 bases. The ends lost 4 bases at V and 4 bases at J; junction bases unmatched: 5. The germline gives CDR1 LNHNV, CDR2 YYDKDF (reference sequence). The CDR3 runs to 15 residues.

The rearrangement links TRBV19 to TRBJ2-1; the match to TRBD2 covers 10 bases. The CDR3 loop spans 19 amino acids. V lost 0 bases to trimming and J lost 2 bases; unmatched junction nucleotides: 10. From germline, CDR1 is LNHDA and CDR2 SQIVND (reference sequence). In DNA, the CDR3 is TGTGCCAGTAGTATAGATCCAGCGGGAGGGGAGGGCCCCTACAATGAGCAGTTCTTC. Protein: CASSIDPAGGEGPYNEQFF.

A single count supports this clone. The chain carries TRBV19 and TRBJ2-3; TRBD1 aligns across 9 bases. The CDR3 has 15 amino acids. V lost 3 bases, J lost 5 bases, and 6 bases stayed unmatched. Germline CDR1 is LNHDA and CDR2 is SQIVND (reference sequence). In DNA form, the CDR3 reads TGTGCCAGTAGTATGGGGACAGGGCCCCGAGATACGCAGTATTTT. Residues: CASSMGTGPRDTQYF.

V is TRBV27 and J is TRBJ2-7; D unclear. V was pared by 5 bases and J by 2 bases, with 10 bases between. The germline V gene encodes CDR1 MNHEY and CDR2 SMNVEV (reference sequence). The CDR3 is made up of 13 amino acids. CDR3 DNA: TGTGCCAGCAGTACCCGACTGACCTACGAGCAGTACTTC. Protein: CASSTRLTYEQYF.

The J gene is TRBJ1-1, the V gene TRBV7-9, with TRBD1 as a possible D gene (5 bases). The CDR3 is made up of 16 amino acids. V gave up 1 base and J gave up 0 bases, with 12 bases separating them. Germline CDR1 is SEHNR and CDR2 is FQNEAQ (reference sequence). CDR3 coding DNA: TGTGCCAGCAGCTTAGGGTGGGGGAGAGTGAACACTGAAGCTTTCTTT. Translating gives CASSLGWGRVNTEAFF.

J is TRBJ2-1 and V is TRBV19, with D hard to call. The germline V and J ends were trimmed by 2 bases and 4 bases, with 21 bases remaining between them. Germline V gene lookup returns CDR1 LNHDA and CDR2 SQIVND (reference sequence). The CDR3 loop spans 18 amino acids. CDR3 sequence (DNA): TGTGCCAGTAGTATATTGTCTATCCTTCAGCCCCTTTACAATGAGCAGTTCTTC. It encodes CASSILSILQPLYNEQFF.

The genes are TRBV7-8 and TRBJ2-7; D perhaps matches TRBD2 (5 bases). The V gene's germline CDR1 is SGHVS and CDR2 FQNEAQ. This CDR3 region has 14 residues. V was cut by 5 bases and J by 4 bases, with 15 bases left in between. The CDR3 is CASSEGRTLYEQYF. In DNA, the CDR3 is TGTGCCAGCAGCGAGGGTCGGACCCTATACGAGCAGTACTTC. The variable domain in full, with the rest retrieved from reference TRBV7-8 and TRBJ2-7, is GAGVSQSPRYKVAKRGQDVALRCDPISGHVSLFWYQQALGQGPEFLTYFQNEAQLDKSGLPSDRFFAERPEGSVSTLKIQRTQQEDSAVYLCASSEGRTLYEQYFGPGTRLTVT.

This clone was seen just once. This chain links TRBV27 with TRBJ1-1; possibly TRBD1 for D (5 bases). CDR3 length: 13 residues. V shed 7 bases and J shed 3 bases, with 12 bases lying between them. Germline V gene data show CDR1 as MNHEY and CDR2 as SMNVEV (reference sequence). CDR3 in amino acids: CASTNRMDTEAFF. In nucleotides, the CDR3 is TGTGCCAGCACAAACAGGATGGACACTGAAGCTTTCTTT.

The chain combines TRBV27 with TRBJ2-7; D is undetermined. The germline CDR1 and CDR2 sequences are MNHEY and SMNVEV (reference sequence). V dropped 3 bases and J dropped 5 bases, with 14 bases sitting between them. This CDR3 has 14 amino acids. CDR3 residues: CASSFFASPDEQYF. CDR3 DNA: TGTGCCAGCAGTTTTTTCGCCAGTCCCGACGAGCAGTACTTC.

The chain recombines TRBV13 with TRBJ2-5; D not certain. This CDR3 has 12 amino acids. Germline V gives CDR1 PRHDT, CDR2 FYEKMQ (reference sequence). V lost 5 bases, J lost 7 bases, and 11 bases lay in between. The CDR3 region is CASSLFLGTQYF. In DNA form, the CDR3 reads TGTGCCAGCAGCCTCTTCTTGGGGACCCAGTACTTC. Together with reference TRBV13 and TRBJ2-5, the CDR3 gives the full variable domain: AAGVIQSPRHLIKEKRETATLKCYPIPRHDTVYWYQQGPGQDPQFLISFYEKMQSDKGSIPDRFSAQQFSDYHSELNMSSLELGDSALYFCASSLFLGTQYFGPGTRLLVL.

The V call is TRBV5-8, the J call TRBJ2-1; TRBD1 aligns across 8 bases. CDR1 and CDR2 from the germline V gene are SGHTS and YDEGEE. This CDR3 is 15 amino acids long. J lost 5 bases, V lost 5 bases, and 9 bases had no gene match. The CDR3 nucleotides are TGTGCCAGCAGTCCTCCCGGGACAGGAAACAATGAGCAGTTCTTC. Translation: CASSPPGTGNNEQFF. Based on the CDR3 plus reference TRBV5-8 and TRBJ2-1, the full variable domain is EAGVTQSPTHLIKTRGQQATLRCSPISGHTSVYWYQQALGLGLQFLLWYDEGEERNRGNFPPRFSGRQFPNYSSELNVNALELEDSALYLCASSPPGTGNNEQFFGPGTRLTVL.

The V and J genes are TRBV28 and TRBJ2-2; 8 nucleotides agree with TRBD1. This CDR3 spans 15 amino acids. The germline V gene encodes CDR1 MDHEN and CDR2 SYDVKM. J was trimmed by 6 bases and V by 6 bases; bases with no gene match: 9. The CDR3 DNA is TGTGCCAGCAGCCCCTTCCAGGGGGCGGCCGGGGAGCTGTTTTTT. Translating gives CASSPFQGAAGELFF.

The rearrangement uses TRBV27 and TRBJ2-1; 8 positions agree with TRBD2. J was trimmed by 9 bases and V by 1 base; bases with no gene match: 8. Germline V gives CDR1 MNHEY, CDR2 SMNVEV (reference sequence). This CDR3 contains 15 residues. CDR3 in amino acids: CASSLWAGGLGEQFF. The CDR3 DNA reads as TGTGCCAGCAGTTTATGGGCGGGGGGCCTGGGTGAGCAGTTCTTC.

The chain combines TRBV6-1 with TRBJ1-2; 10 bases align to TRBD1. The CDR3 is 14 residues long. V shed 5 bases and J 1 base; nucleotides not matched to a gene: 1. Germline CDR1 and CDR2: MNHNS and SASEGT. The CDR3 spells CASSRDRGNYGYTF. CDR3 DNA sequence: TGTGCCAGCAGTCGGGACAGGGGTAACTATGGCTACACCTTC.

A word on this clone: The same CDR3 is also encoded by other DNA sequences in this sample. CDR3 amino acids: CASSIPGQQFF. In nucleotides, the CDR3 is TGTGCCAGCAGTATCCCAGGGCAGCAGTTCTTC. The gene calls are TRBV6-5 and TRBJ2-1; maybe TRBD1 (5 bases). Germline loops: CDR1 MNHEY, CDR2 SVGAGI. The V end lost 5 bases, the J end lost 11 bases, and 10 bases lay between the germline ends. The CDR3 covers 11 residues.